The following is a TCR beta chain sequence with its context. Its matching antigen is unknown. Assay used: immunoSEQ multiplex PCR; TCRdb lists only in-frame clones, some missing. The sample lists roughly 2.2 million clones, 92% seen once, with approximately 0.39% in the top ten. Losses at the gene ends were 0 bases for V and 2 bases for J; bases not matched to a gene: 10. Germline-derived CDR1 and CDR2 are LGHNA and YSLEER. The CDR3 is 18 amino acids. The data were obtained in a study of shared clonotypes between healthy human individuals. Whole-study results and caveats: Generation of non-shared clonotypes was less probable than generation of clonotypes shared by all four donors.

The sequence was obtained from a man between 18 and 35 years old in good health. Some clones in this sample may be carry-over from other donors' samples. The specimen was naive CD4+ T cells from PBMCs. Regarding subset: CD45RA+ positively selected. The rearrangement joins TRBV4-3 to TRBJ2-4, with TRBD2 matching 7 bases. The CDR3 reads CASSQELTGLVSKNIQYF. Here the CDR3 DNA reads TGCGCCAGCAGCCAAGAACTGACCGGACTAGTCTCCAAAAACATTCAGTACTTC.